This TCR beta chain is from a study of control samples from healthy donors and cancer patients. TCRdb's table, derived via immunoSEQ multiplex PCR, lists solely in-frame clones and lacks some. The sample includes more than 150,000 clones, 93% of them seen just once. The CDR3 sequence is 15 residues long. CDR1 is SGHRS, CDR2 YFSETQ, per germline. V shed 0 bases and J shed 0 bases, with 8 bases lying between them. This TCR was sampled from a man in his forties or fifties in good health. The source material was blood. The chain links TRBV5-1 to TRBJ2-3, with D perhaps matching TRBD1 (5 bases). The chain's CDR3 is CASSLAPGSTDTQYF. The DNA for the CDR3 is TGCGCCAGCAGCTTGGCGCCAGGGAGCACAGATACGCAGTATTTT.